The rows below give T cell receptor beta chains drawn from one sample of a study of blood T cell repertoires in COVID-19. Repertoires were generated with immunoSEQ multiplex PCR, while TCRdb's copy carries only in-frame clones and drops some. This sample has 300,000 or so clones, with more than 75% found just once. What was sequenced was peripheral blood. These receptor sequences come from a woman aged 40 to 50 who had recovered from COVID-19. CDR3s include the opening cysteine and the closing phenylalanine or tryptophan.

J: TRBJ1-2
V: TRBV2
CDR3: CASNPGTYGYTF

J: TRBJ2-1
V: TRBV7-3
CDR3: CASSLGLGTSGGTPYNEQFF

J: TRBJ1-2
V: TRBV6-5
CDR3: CASSFTQGGYGYTF

J: TRBJ2-3
V: TRBV19
CDR3: CASTPPGQGPDTQYF

J: TRBJ2-7
V: TRBV6-6
CDR3: CASSYSDRGYYEQYF

J: TRBJ2-7
V: TRBV27
CDR3: CASSFAGPYEQYF

J: TRBJ1-6
V: TRBV7-9
CDR3: CASAPQGGRSPLHF

J: TRBJ1-1
V: TRBV7-2
CDR3: CASSYPAGIGWSTEAFF

J: TRBJ1-4
V: TRBV15
CDR3: CATSRVRDRANEKLFF

J: TRBJ1-4
V: TRBV6-5
CDR3: CASTRTGGREKLFF

J: TRBJ1-1
V: TRBV5-1
CDR3: CASSPQMNTEAFF

J: TRBJ1-1
V: TRBV5-1
CDR3: CASSGDRGVMNTEAFF

J: TRBJ1-5
V: TRBV19
CDR3: CASSIRGQGGNQPQHF

J: TRBJ2-3
V: TRBV19
CDR3: CASMGRGVTDTQYF

J: TRBJ1-2
V: TRBV5-5
CDR3: CASSLAGIANYGYTF

J: TRBJ2-1
V: TRBV11-2
CDR3: CASSFAREAYNEQFF

J: TRBJ2-5
V: TRBV3-1/TRBV3-2
CDR3: CASSQGGSGGPWETQYF

J: TRBJ2-5
V: TRBV9
CDR3: CASSRGLKETQYF

J: TRBJ2-3
V: TRBV28
CDR3: CASSFVRQLAYTDTQYF

J: TRBJ1-4
V: TRBV7-9
CDR3: CASSEGQGQSEKLFF

J: TRBJ1-4
V: TRBV7-6
CDR3: CASSFTPGQANEKLFF

J: TRBJ2-7
V: TRBV4-3
CDR3: CASSLSIIGLEQYF

J: TRBJ2-3
V: TRBV4-3
CDR3: CASSQVGRPDTQYF

J: TRBJ1-1
V: TRBV4-3
CDR3: CASSQETGAYTEAFF

J: TRBJ1-1
V: TRBV2
CDR3: CASSRQGGDTEAFF

J: TRBJ2-1
V: TRBV4-1
CDR3: CASSRLPGGTYNEQFF

J: TRBJ1-6
V: TRBV12-5
CDR3: CASGPALAGNSPLHF

J: TRBJ1-2
V: TRBV6-5
CDR3: CASRAAERSYGYTF

J: TRBJ1-5
V: TRBV5-1
CDR3: CASATGPNQPQHF